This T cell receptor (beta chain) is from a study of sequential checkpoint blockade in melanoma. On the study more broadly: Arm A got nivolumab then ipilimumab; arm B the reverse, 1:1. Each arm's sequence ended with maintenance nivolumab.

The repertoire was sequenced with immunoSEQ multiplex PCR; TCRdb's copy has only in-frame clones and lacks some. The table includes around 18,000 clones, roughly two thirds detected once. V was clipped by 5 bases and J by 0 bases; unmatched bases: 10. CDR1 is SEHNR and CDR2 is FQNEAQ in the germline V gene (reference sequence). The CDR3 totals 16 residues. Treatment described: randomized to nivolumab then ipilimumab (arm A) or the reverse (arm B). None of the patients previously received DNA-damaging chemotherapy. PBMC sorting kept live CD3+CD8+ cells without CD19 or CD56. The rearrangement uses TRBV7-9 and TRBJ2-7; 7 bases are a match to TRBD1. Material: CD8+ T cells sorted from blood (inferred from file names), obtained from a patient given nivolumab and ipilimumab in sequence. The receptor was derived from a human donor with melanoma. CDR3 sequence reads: CASSPTRTGGSYEQYF. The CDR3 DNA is TGTGCCAGCAGCCCAACCCGGACAGGAGGCTCCTACGAGCAGTACTTC.